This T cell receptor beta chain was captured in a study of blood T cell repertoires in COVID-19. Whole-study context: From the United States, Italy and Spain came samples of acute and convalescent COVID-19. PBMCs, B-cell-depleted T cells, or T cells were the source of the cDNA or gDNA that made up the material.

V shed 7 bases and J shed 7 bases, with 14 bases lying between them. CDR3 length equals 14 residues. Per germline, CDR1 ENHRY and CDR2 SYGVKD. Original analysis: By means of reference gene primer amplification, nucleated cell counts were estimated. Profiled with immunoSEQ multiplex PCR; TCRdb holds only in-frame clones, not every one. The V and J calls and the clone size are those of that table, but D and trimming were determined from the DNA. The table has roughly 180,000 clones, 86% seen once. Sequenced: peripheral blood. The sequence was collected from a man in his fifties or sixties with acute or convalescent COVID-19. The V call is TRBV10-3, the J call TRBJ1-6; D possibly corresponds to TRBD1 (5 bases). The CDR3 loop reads CAITAGTDNSPLHF. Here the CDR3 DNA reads TGTGCCATCACCGCCGGGACTGACAATTCACCCCTCCACTTT.